These T cell receptor beta chains were read from a single sample in a study of shared clonotypes between healthy human individuals. TCRdb keeps only in-frame clones here, not all; method: immunoSEQ multiplex PCR. The data show about 1.1 million clones, around 82% seen once. What was sequenced was memory CD4+ T cells from PBMCs. These receptors were taken from a man aged 18-30 years in good health. Some clones in this sample may be carry-over from other donors' samples. The CDR3 runs from the conserved cysteine through the conserved F or W. The order of the fields is V gene, J gene, D gene, CDR3 protein, CDR3 DNA. D genes are given only for firm matches.

TRBV7-9,TRBJ2-3,TRBD2,CASSPFGLAASTDTQYF,TGTGCCAGCAGCCCCTTTGGACTAGCGGCTAGCACAGATACGCAGTATTTT
TRBV7-8,TRBJ2-2,NA,CASSFWGSGLKNTGELFF,TGTGCCAGCAGTTTCTGGGGATCGGGACTCAAGAACACCGGGGAGCTGTTTTTT
TRBV11-2,TRBJ2-7,NA,CASSLRSGAWAATYEQYF,TGTGCCAGCAGCTTACGGTCGGGAGCGTGGGCAGCCACCTACGAGCAGTACTTC
TRBV2,TRBJ2-2,NA,CASSVWEHGELFF,TGTGCCAGCAGTGTGTGGGAGCACGGGGAGCTGTTTTTT
TRBV5-4,TRBJ2-2,NA,CATSGTGTGELFF,TGTGCCACGTCCGGGACGGGCACCGGGGAGCTGTTTTTT
TRBV5-1,TRBJ2-7,NA,CASSLVVGYSYEQYF,TGCGCCAGCAGCTTGGTGGTGGGGTACTCCTACGAGCAGTACTTC
TRBV11-2,TRBJ2-7,NA,CASSPAGPVGGQYF,TGTGCCAGCAGCCCTGCTGGGCCGGTCGGAGGGCAGTACTTC
TRBV2,TRBJ2-2,NA,CASSEPRPGNTGELFF,TGTGCCAGCAGTGAACCCCGGCCTGGAAACACCGGGGAGCTGTTTTTT
TRBV4-1,TRBJ2-7,NA,CASSQVGTSSYEQYF,TGCGCCAGCAGCCAAGTCGGGACGTCTTCCTACGAGCAGTACTTC
TRBV28,TRBJ2-1,TRBD2,CASSQTRTGGGGNEQFF,TGTGCCAGCAGCCAAACTAGGACGGGTGGCGGGGGCAATGAGCAGTTCTTC
TRBV19,TRBJ1-2,NA,CASSETGPYGYTF,TGTGCCAGTAGCGAGACAGGCCCCTATGGCTACACCTTC
TRBV28,TRBJ1-1,NA,CASPSSSVKNTEAFF,TGTGCCAGCCCTTCAAGTAGCGTGAAGAACACTGAAGCTTTCTTT
TRBV6-5,TRBJ2-3,TRBD2,CASSQTSGSGDTQYF,TGTGCCAGCAGCCAGACTAGCGGGAGTGGAGATACGCAGTATTTT
TRBV19,TRBJ2-2,NA,CASNVGPGELFF,TGTGCCAGTAATGTAGGGCCCGGGGAGCTGTTTTTT
TRBV30,TRBJ1-3,NA,CAWSVSLSGNTIYF,TGTGCCTGGAGTGTTTCCCTCTCTGGAAACACCATATATTTT